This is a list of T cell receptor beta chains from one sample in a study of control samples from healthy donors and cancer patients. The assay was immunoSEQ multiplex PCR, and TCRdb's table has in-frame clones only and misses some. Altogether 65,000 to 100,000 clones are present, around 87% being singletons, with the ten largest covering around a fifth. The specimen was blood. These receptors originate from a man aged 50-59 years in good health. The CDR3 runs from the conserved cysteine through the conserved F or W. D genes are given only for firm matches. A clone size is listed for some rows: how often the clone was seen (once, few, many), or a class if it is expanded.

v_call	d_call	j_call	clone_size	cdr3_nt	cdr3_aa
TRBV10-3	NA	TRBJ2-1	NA	TGTGCCATCAGTGAGTCGCCGGAGTACAATGAGCAGTTCTTC	CAISESPEYNEQFF
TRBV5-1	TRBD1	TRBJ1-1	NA	TGCGCCAGCAGCTTGGCAGGGGGCAACACTGAAGCTTTCTTT	CASSLAGGNTEAFF
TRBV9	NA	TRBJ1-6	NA	TGTGCCAGCAGTAACGGAAGGGGACCCTATAATTCACCCCTCCACTTT	CASSNGRGPYNSPLHF
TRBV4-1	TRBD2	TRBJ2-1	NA	TGCGCCAGCAGCCAAGCCCCGGGACTAGTCAATGAGCAGTTCTTC	CASSQAPGLVNEQFF
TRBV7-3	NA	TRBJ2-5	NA	TGTGCCAGCAGCCTTGGGCCCTCAGAGACCCAGTACTTC	CASSLGPSETQYF
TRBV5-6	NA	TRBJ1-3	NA	TGTGCCAGCAGCTTCCCCAACCTTGATTCTGGAAACACCATATATTTT	CASSFPNLDSGNTIYF
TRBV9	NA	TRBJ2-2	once	TGTGCCAGCACCTTCGACAGGTCGAGCGGGGAGCTGTTTTTT	CASTFDRSSGELFF
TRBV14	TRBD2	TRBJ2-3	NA	TGTGCCAGCAGCCAGCGGGGGGGCCGAAGAGATACGCAGTATTTT	CASSQRGGRRDTQYF
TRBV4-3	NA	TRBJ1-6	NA	TGCGCCAGCAGCCAAGATTTTCAGGGAATTGTGTATAATTCACCCCTCCACTTT	CASSQDFQGIVYNSPLHF
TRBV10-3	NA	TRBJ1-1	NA	TGTGCCATCACGTCCCGGGCCCCCCCGCTGAACACTGAAGCTTTCTTT	CAITSRAPPLNTEAFF
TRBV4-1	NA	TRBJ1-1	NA	TGCGCCAGCAGCCAGGGCAGATGGACTGAAGCTTTCTTT	CASSQGRWTEAFF
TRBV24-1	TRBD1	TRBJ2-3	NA	TGTGCCACCAGTGACTCAGGGGGTGCGGCAGATACGCAGTATTTT	CATSDSGGAADTQYF
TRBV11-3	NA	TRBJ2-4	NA	TGTGCCAGCAGCTTAGGCGGTTATGACAAAAACATTCAGTACTTC	CASSLGGYDKNIQYF
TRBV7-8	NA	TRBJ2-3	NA	TGTGCCAGCAGCCAACTAGCTCTTGCTACAGATACGCAGTATTTT	CASSQLALATDTQYF
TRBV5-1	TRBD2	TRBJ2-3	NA	TGCGCCAGCAGAACTAGCGGGGACAGCACAGATACGCAGTATTTT	CASRTSGDSTDTQYF
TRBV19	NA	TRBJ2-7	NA	TGTGCCAGTAGTATAGGAGGAGGGGGATACGAGCAGTACTTC	CASSIGGGGYEQYF
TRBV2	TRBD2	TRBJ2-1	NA	TGTGCCAGCAGCTCACCCCCGGGACTAGCGGGATGGAATGAGCAGTTCTTC	CASSSPPGLAGWNEQFF
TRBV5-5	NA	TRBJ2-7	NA	TGTGCCAGCAGCTTGTTAGGGGGTCTCTCCTACGAGCAGTACTTC	CASSLLGGLSYEQYF
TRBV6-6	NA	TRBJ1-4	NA	TGTGCCAGCAGTTACCGGGACTTTAATGAAAAACTGTTTTTT	CASSYRDFNEKLFF
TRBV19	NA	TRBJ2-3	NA	TGTGCCAGTAGTCCCAAATGGGCAGGGCCGGATACGCAGTATTTT	CASSPKWAGPDTQYF
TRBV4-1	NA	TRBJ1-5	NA	TGCGCCAGCAGCCAAACTCCCCAGGGGCTTAGCAATCAGCCCCAGCATTTT	CASSQTPQGLSNQPQHF
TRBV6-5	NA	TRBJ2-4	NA	TGTGCCAGCGCCCCGGGTGAAAACATTCAGTACTTC	CASAPGENIQYF
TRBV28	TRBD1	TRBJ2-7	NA	TGTGCCAGCAGGGAGACAGGGGACGAGCAGTACTTC	CASRETGDEQYF
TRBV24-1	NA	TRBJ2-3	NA	TGTGCCACCAGTGATTTCTCCAGGGTCGGTGCAGATACGCAGTATTTT	CATSDFSRVGADTQYF
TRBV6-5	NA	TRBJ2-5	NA	TGTGCCAGCACAAGCGCGGAGACCCAGTACTTC	CASTSAETQYF
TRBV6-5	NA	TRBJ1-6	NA	TGTGCCAGCAGTTATAGTCGGGGGAAGTCACCCCTCCACTTT	CASSYSRGKSPLHF
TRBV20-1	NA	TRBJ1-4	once	TGCAGTGCTAGTGGGGGGCTTGCTGAAAAACTGTTTTTT	CSASGGLAEKLFF
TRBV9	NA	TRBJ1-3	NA	TGTGCCAGCAGCGTTGGGTCCCCTTCCTCTGGAAACACCATATATTTT	CASSVGSPSSGNTIYF
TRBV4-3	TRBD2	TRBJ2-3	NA	TGCGCCAGCAGCCAAGCCCTCGGGGTAGCGGGAGAAGCAGATACGCAGTATTTT	CASSQALGVAGEADTQYF
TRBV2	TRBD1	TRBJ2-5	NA	TGTGCCAGCCACTTCCCGGGACAGGGGGCTCGAGGGACCCAGTACTTC	CASHFPGQGARGTQYF
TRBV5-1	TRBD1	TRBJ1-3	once	TGCGCCAGCAGCGACCTACAGGGGTCGGGAAACACCATATATTTT	CASSDLQGSGNTIYF
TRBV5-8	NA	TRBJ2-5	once	TGTGCCAGCAGCTTGGTGGTAACGGGACTCTCGGGGGAGACCCAGTACTTC	CASSLVVTGLSGETQYF
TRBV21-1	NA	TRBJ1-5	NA	TGTGCCAGCAAAAGGCGGAGGGATGTTCAGCCCCAGCATTTT	CASKRRRDVQPQHF
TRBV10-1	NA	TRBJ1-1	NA	TGCGCCAGCAGTGAGAGGGTTGAGGGTTGGACTGAAGCTTTCTTT	CASSERVEGWTEAFF
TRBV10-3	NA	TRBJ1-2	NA	TGTGCCATCAGTGGGAACAGAGCCGGCTACACCTTC	CAISGNRAGYTF
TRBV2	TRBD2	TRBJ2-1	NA	TGTGCCAGCAGTATCAGCGGGAGCTCCTACAATGAGCAGTTCTTC	CASSISGSSYNEQFF
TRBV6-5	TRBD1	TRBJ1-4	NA	TGTGCCAGCAGTTATTCCCGACAGGGGGTGTATGGAAAACTGTTTTTT	CASSYSRQGVYGKLFF
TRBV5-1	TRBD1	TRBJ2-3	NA	TGCGCCAGCAGCTTGGAAGGGGGCCGTTCCACAGATACGCAGTATTTT	CASSLEGGRSTDTQYF
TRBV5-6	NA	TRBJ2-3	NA	TGTGCCAGCAGATGGGCAGAGGCGCGTAGAACAGATACGCAGTATTTT	CASRWAEARRTDTQYF
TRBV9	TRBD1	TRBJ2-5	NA	TGTGCCAGCAGCGTAGGGACAGGGTCGAAGACCCAGTACTTC	CASSVGTGSKTQYF
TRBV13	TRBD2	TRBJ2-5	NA	TGTGCCAGCAGCTTACCCGCCTGGGGGTCAAGCGGGGGAGAGACCCAGTACTTC	CASSLPAWGSSGGETQYF
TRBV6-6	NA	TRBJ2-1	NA	TGTGCCAGCAGTTACTCTAGGAGTTCCTACAATGAGCAGTTCTTC	CASSYSRSSYNEQFF
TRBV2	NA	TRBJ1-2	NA	TGTGCCAGCAGTGGCGCCGGAGCTAACTATGGCTACACCTTC	CASSGAGANYGYTF
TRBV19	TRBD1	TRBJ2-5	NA	TGTGCCAGTAGGGACAGGGGACAAGAGACCCAGTACTTC	CASRDRGQETQYF
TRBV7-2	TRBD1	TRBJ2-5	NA	TGTGCCAGCAGCCTAACAGGGGGACTCGGGGAGACCCAGTACTTC	CASSLTGGLGETQYF
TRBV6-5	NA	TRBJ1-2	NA	TGTGCCAGTCGCCGGACAGTTTCTAACTATGGCTACACCTTC	CASRRTVSNYGYTF